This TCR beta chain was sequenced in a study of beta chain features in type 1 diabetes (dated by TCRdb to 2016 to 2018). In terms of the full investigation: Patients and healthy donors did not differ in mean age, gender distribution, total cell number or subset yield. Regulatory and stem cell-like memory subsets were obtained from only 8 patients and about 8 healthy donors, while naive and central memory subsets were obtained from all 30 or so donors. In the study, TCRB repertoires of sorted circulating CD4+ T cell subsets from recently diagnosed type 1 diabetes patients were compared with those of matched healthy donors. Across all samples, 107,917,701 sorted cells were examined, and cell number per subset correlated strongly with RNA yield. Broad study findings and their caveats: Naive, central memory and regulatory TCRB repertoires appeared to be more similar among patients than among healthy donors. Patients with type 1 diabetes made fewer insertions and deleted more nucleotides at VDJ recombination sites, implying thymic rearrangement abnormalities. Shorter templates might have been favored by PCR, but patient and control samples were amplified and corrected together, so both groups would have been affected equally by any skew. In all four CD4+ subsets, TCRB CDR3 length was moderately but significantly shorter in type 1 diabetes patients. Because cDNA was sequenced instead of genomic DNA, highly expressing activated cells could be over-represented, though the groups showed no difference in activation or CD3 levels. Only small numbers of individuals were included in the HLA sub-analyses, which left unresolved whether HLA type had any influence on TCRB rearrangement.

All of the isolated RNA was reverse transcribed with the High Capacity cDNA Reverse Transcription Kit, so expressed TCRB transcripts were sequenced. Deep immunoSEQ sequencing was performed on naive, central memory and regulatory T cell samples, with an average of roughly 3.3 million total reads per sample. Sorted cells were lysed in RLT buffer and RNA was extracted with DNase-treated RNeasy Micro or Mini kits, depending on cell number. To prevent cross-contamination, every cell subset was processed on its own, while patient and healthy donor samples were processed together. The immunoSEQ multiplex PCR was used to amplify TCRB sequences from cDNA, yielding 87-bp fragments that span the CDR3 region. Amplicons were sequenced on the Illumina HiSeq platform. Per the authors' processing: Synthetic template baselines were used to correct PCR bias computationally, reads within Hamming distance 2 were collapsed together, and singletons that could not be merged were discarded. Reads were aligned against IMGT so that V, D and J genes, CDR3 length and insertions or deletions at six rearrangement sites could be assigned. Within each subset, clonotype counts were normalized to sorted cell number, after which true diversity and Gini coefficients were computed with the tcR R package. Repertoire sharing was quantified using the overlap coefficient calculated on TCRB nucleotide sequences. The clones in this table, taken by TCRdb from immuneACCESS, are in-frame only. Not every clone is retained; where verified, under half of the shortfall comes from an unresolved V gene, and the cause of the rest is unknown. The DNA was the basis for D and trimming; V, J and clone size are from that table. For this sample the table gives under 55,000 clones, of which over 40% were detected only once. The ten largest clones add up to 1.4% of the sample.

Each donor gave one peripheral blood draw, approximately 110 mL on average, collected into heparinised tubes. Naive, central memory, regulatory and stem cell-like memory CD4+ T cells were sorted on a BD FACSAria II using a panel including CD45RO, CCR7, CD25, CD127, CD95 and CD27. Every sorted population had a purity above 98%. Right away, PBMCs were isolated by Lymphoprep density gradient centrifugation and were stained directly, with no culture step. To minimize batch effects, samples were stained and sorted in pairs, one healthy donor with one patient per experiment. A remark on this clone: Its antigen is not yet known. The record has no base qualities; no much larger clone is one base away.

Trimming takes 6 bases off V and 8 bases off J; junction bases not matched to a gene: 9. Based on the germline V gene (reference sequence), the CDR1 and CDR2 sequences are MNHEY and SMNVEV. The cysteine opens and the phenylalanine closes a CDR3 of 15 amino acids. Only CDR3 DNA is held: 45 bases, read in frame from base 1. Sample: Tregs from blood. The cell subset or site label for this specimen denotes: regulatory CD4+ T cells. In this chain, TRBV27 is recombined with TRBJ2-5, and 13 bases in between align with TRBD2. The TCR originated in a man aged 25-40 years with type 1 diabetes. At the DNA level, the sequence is TGTGCCAGCAGCGGTGCCGGGACTAGCGGGATTACCCAGTACTTC. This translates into CASSGAGTSGITQYF.